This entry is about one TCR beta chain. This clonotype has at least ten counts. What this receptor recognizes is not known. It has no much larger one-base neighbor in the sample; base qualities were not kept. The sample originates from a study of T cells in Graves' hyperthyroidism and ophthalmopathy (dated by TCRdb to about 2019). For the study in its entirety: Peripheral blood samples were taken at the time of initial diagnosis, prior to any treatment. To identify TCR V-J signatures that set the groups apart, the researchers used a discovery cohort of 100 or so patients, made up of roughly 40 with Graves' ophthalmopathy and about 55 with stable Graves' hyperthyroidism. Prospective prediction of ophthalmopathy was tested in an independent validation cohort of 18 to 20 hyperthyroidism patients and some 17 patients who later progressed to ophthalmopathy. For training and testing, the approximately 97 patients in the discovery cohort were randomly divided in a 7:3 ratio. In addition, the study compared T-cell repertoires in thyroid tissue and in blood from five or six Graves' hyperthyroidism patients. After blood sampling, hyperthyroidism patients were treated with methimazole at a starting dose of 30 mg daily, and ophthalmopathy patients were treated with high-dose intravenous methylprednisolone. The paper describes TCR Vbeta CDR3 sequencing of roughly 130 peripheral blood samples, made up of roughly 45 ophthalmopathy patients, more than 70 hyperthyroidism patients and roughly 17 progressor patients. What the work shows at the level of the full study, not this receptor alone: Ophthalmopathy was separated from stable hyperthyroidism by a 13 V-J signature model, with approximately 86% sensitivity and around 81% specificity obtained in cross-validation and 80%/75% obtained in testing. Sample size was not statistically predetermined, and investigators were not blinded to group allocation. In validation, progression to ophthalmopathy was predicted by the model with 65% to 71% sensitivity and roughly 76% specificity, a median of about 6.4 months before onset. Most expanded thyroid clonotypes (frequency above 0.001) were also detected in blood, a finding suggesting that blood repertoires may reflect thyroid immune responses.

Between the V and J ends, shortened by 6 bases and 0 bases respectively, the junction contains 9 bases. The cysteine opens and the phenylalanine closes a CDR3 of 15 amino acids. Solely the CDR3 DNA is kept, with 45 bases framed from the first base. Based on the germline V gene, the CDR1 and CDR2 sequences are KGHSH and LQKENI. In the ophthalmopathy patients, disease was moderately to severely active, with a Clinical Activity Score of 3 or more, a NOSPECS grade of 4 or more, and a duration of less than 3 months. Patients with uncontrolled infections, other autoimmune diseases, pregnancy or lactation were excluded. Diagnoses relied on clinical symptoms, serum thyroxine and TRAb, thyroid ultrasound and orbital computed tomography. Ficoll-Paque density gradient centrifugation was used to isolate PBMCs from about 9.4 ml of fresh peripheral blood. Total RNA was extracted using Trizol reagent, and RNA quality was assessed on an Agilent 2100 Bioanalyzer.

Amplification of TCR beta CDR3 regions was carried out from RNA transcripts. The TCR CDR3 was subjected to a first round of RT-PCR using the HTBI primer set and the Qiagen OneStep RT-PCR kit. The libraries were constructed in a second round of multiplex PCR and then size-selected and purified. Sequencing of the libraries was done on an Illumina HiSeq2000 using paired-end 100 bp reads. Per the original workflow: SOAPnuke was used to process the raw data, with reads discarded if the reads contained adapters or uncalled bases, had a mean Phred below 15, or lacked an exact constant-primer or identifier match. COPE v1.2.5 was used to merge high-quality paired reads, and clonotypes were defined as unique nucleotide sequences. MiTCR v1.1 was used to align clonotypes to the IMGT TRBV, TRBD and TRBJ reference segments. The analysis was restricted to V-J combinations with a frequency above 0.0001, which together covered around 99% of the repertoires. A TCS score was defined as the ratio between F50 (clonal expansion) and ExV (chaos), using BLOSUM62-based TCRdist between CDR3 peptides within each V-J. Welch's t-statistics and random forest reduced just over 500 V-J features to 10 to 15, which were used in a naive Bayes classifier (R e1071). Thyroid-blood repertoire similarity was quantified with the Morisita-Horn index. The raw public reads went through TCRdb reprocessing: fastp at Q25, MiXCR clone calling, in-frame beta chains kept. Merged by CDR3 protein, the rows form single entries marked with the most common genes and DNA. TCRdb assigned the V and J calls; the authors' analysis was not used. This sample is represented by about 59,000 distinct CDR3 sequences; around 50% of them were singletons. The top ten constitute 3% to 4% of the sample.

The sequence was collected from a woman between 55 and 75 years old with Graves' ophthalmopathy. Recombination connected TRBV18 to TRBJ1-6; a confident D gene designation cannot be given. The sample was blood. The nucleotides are TGTGCCAGCTCCCAAGGGAGCTCCTATAATTCACCCCTCCACTTT. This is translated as CASSQGSSYNSPLHF.